This is a list of T cell receptor beta chains from one sample in a study of blood T cell repertoires in COVID-19. Profiled with immunoSEQ multiplex PCR; TCRdb holds only in-frame clones, not every one. This sample has about 220,000 clones, with around 91% found just once. Sequencing was carried out using PBMCs or T cells enriched from blood (not recorded which). These receptors all come from a woman between 18 and 29 years old in a cohort exposed to, infected with or recovered from COVID-19 (not recorded which). CDR3s include the opening cysteine and the closing phenylalanine or tryptophan. The D gene is left open where the match is weak. Size tells how often a clone was seen (once, few, many) or the class of an expanded clone, and some rows leave it out.

J gene	D gene	clone size	V gene	CDR3 protein	CDR3 DNA
TRBJ2-2	TRBD2	NA	TRBV19	CASTGTSGGDHTGELFF	TGTGCCAGTACCGGGACTAGCGGGGGGGATCACACCGGGGAGCTGTTTTTT
TRBJ1-5	NA	NA	TRBV13	CASSLSDQPQHF	TGTGCCAGCAGCTTATCTGATCAGCCCCAGCATTTT
TRBJ1-5	NA	NA	TRBV7-9	CASSLGRGGNQPQHF	TGTGCCAGCAGCTTAGGAAGGGGAGGGAATCAGCCCCAGCATTTT
TRBJ1-4	TRBD1	NA	TRBV9	CASSAVPGQGNEKLFF	TGTGCCAGCAGCGCGGTGCCGGGACAGGGTAATGAAAAACTGTTTTTT
TRBJ2-2	NA	NA	TRBV11-2	CASSLTGSVGELFF	TGTGCCAGCAGCTTAACAGGGTCCGTCGGGGAGCTGTTTTTT
TRBJ1-1	NA	NA	TRBV29-1	CSVERGRQNTEAFF	TGCAGCGTTGAACGTGGGCGTCAGAACACTGAAGCTTTCTTT
TRBJ1-2	NA	NA	TRBV5-4	CASSLDTPYGYTF	TGTGCCAGCAGCTTGGACACCCCCTATGGCTACACCTTC
TRBJ1-2	NA	NA	TRBV27	CASAIMGPNYGYTF	TGTGCCAGCGCCATAATGGGCCCTAACTATGGCTACACCTTC
TRBJ2-5	NA	NA	TRBV7-9	CASSFRETQYF	TGTGCCAGCAGCTTTCGGGAGACCCAGTACTTC
TRBJ2-7	NA	NA	TRBV11-3	CASSPRSEQYF	TGTGCCAGCAGCCCCCGTAGCGAGCAGTACTTC
TRBJ2-1	TRBD2	NA	TRBV7-2	CASSLIAGDNEQFF	TGTGCCAGCAGCTTAATAGCGGGAGACAATGAGCAGTTCTTC
TRBJ2-1	NA	NA	TRBV6-2/TRBV6-3	CASSSPPVTGIREQFF	TGTGCCAGCAGTTCCCCCCCCGTCACGGGAATTAGGGAGCAGTTCTTC
TRBJ1-4	TRBD1	NA	TRBV6-5	CASSPNRGINEKLFF	TGTGCCAGCAGTCCAAACAGGGGGATTAATGAAAAACTGTTTTTT
TRBJ2-1	TRBD2	NA	TRBV20-1	CSASRLTGTSGLGGGANEQFF	TGCAGTGCTAGTAGACTAACCGGGACTAGCGGATTGGGCGGGGGGGCGAATGAGCAGTTCTTC
TRBJ1-1	TRBD1	NA	TRBV29-1	CSVIGQGAPDTEAFF	TGCAGCGTTATCGGACAGGGGGCGCCGGACACTGAAGCTTTCTTT
TRBJ1-6	TRBD1	once	TRBV5-8	CASSRDRTNSPLHF	TGTGCCAGCAGTAGGGACAGGACAAATTCACCCCTCCACTTT
TRBJ2-1	TRBD2	NA	TRBV24-1	CATSVPLGAGGRNEQFF	TGTGCCACCAGTGTTCCGCTCGGAGCGGGAGGGAGGAATGAGCAGTTCTTC
TRBJ1-1	NA	NA	TRBV9	CASSPPRGTTHTEAFF	TGTGCCAGCAGCCCTCCGCGGGGGACCACGCATACTGAAGCTTTCTTT
TRBJ1-3	NA	NA	TRBV18	CASSPPPGQGNTIYF	TGTGCCAGCTCACCACCCCCAGGGCAAGGAAACACCATATATTTT
TRBJ2-1	TRBD1	NA	TRBV5-1	CASSWDRGPGNEQFF	TGCGCCAGCAGCTGGGACAGGGGCCCCGGGAATGAGCAGTTCTTC
TRBJ1-2	TRBD1	NA	TRBV6-5	CASSYTGVSGYTF	TGTGCCAGCAGTTACACAGGGGTTAGTGGCTACACCTTC
TRBJ1-2	TRBD1	NA	TRBV24-1	CATSDTGSGGSDGYTF	TGTGCCACCAGTGACACAGGGTCAGGGGGGTCGGATGGCTACACCTTC
TRBJ1-4	NA	NA	TRBV19	CASTFTGEKLFF	TGTGCCAGTACTTTTACGGGGGAAAAACTGTTTTTT
TRBJ2-2	NA	NA	TRBV7-9	CASSLESGELFF	TGTGCCAGCAGCTTAGAGAGCGGGGAGCTGTTTTTT
TRBJ2-2	NA	NA	TRBV19	CASSIHRGWNTGELFF	TGTGCCAGTAGTATACACCGGGGGTGGAACACCGGGGAGCTGTTTTTT
TRBJ1-2	NA	once	TRBV7-9	CASRGPNGGYTF	TGTGCCAGCCGAGGGCCCAATGGCGGCTACACCTTC
TRBJ1-1	NA	NA	TRBV7-9	CASSPRGTEAFF	TGTGCCAGCAGCCCCCGGGGAACTGAAGCTTTCTTT
TRBJ1-2	TRBD1	NA	TRBV27	CASSPVTGFNYGYTF	TGTGCCAGCAGTCCAGTGACAGGGTTTAACTATGGCTACACCTTC
TRBJ1-6	TRBD1	NA	TRBV18	CASSPSDREAPLHF	TGTGCCAGCTCACCTTCCGACAGGGAGGCACCCCTCCACTTT
TRBJ2-6	TRBD1	NA	TRBV5-1	CASSYGQGTFSGANVLTF	TGCGCCAGCAGCTACGGACAGGGGACTTTCTCTGGGGCCAACGTCCTGACTTTC
TRBJ2-7	NA	NA	TRBV18	CASFYSRASYEQYF	TGTGCCAGCTTTTACTCGCGGGCCTCCTACGAGCAGTACTTC
TRBJ1-5	NA	NA	TRBV19	CASSIPTRGNQPQHF	TGTGCCAGTAGTATCCCAACTCGGGGCAATCAGCCCCAGCATTTT
TRBJ1-5	NA	NA	TRBV25-1	CASSQGGDGPQHF	TGTGCCAGCAGTCAAGGGGGGGATGGGCCCCAGCATTTT
TRBJ2-2	NA	NA	TRBV12-1	CASSFQASGTAGELFF	TGTGCCAGCAGCTTTCAGGCTAGCGGGACGGCCGGGGAGCTGTTTTTT
TRBJ1-4	NA	once	TRBV11-2	CASSLVENEKLFF	TGTGCCAGCAGCTTAGTAGAAAATGAAAAACTGTTTTTT
TRBJ1-2	TRBD1	NA	TRBV6-5	CASSYGDRVYGYTF	TGTGCCAGCAGTTACGGGGACAGGGTCTATGGCTACACCTTC
TRBJ2-5	TRBD2	once	TRBV5-1	CASSLRSGDQETQYF	TGCGCCAGCAGCTTGCGTAGCGGGGACCAAGAGACCCAGTACTTC
TRBJ2-3	NA	NA	TRBV18	CASSPGRGTDTQYF	TGTGCCAGCTCACCGGGCAGGGGAACAGATACGCAGTATTTT